This T cell receptor (beta chain) was captured in a study of molecular identifiers for immune sequencing clone quantification. Looked up from germline, CDR1 is KGHSH and CDR2 is LQKENI. CDR3 size: 17 residues. Trimming removed 1 base from V and 4 bases from J; junction bases left unmatched: 6. TCRdb reprocessed the PCR reads via MiXCR and lists one record per CDR3 protein. This sample has about 36,000 distinct CDR3 sequences, with about a fifth found just once. When naive CD8 T cells were sorted, they were gated as CD8+CD4-CCR7+CD45RA+. Material: naive CD8+ T cells from blood, with Jurkat cell RNA spiked in. Subset described: FACS-sorted CD8+CD4-CCR7+CD45RA+ naive T cells. The chain employs TRBV18 and TRBJ2-3; 12 bases are shared with TRBD1. The TCR originated in a human donor in good health. Some libraries in this study had Jurkat cell RNA spiked in. CDR3 protein: CASSPLAGTGGPDTQYF. The DNA of the CDR3 is TGTGCCAGCTCACCACTGGCTGGGACAGGGGGCCCAGATACGCAGTATTTT.